The rows below give T cell receptor beta chains drawn from one sample of a study of spatial heterogeneity in lung cancer. TCRdb itself ran the 5' RACE reads through MiXCR, one entry per CDR3 protein. The data show more than 35,000 distinct CDR3 sequences, 5.2% seen once. The sequencing here drew on PBMCs, taken at surgery. These receptors were taken from a female donor with early-stage non-small cell lung cancer. Both conserved end residues are part of each CDR3. D genes are given only for firm matches. The size entry is marked missing in some rows and otherwise reads once, few, many or a size class.

clone size	D gene	J gene	V gene	CDR3 length	CDR3 protein	CDR3 DNA
medium-sized	TRBD1	TRBJ1-5	TRBV14	13	CASSRGQAQPQHF	TGTGCCAGCAGCCGAGGACAGGCCCAGCCCCAGCATTTT
many	TRBD2	TRBJ2-5	TRBV5-4	16	CASSLGRLAGLETQYF	TGTGCCAGCAGCTTGGGTCGACTAGCGGGGCTTGAGACCCAGTACTTC
.	.	TRBJ1-1	TRBV7-9	14	CASSLEQVRTEAFF	TGTGCCAGCAGCTTAGAACAGGTTAGGACTGAAGCTTTCTTT
few	.	TRBJ2-7	TRBV27	16	CASSLGLRAPYGEQYF	TGTGCCAGCAGTTTAGGGCTTCGGGCTCCATATGGCGAGCAGTACTTC
.	.	TRBJ2-7	TRBV6-2/TRBV6-3	14	CAGRRAGSSYEQYF	TGTGCCGGCAGGAGGGCAGGGAGCTCCTACGAGCAGTACTTC
many	TRBD2	TRBJ2-3	TRBV7-2	15	CASSLARGSRDTQYF	TGTGCCAGCAGCTTAGCGCGGGGGTCGAGAGATACGCAGTATTTT
.	TRBD1	TRBJ2-7	TRBV11-2	15	CASSLDGTETYEQYF	TGTGCCAGCAGCTTAGATGGGACAGAGACCTACGAGCAGTACTTC
many	.	TRBJ2-1	TRBV29-1	12	CSVELSYNEQFF	TGCAGCGTTGAATTATCCTACAATGAGCAGTTCTTC
many	TRBD1	TRBJ2-3	TRBV5-1	16	CASSLWGQGGTDTQYF	TGCGCCAGCAGCTTGTGGGGACAGGGCGGGACAGATACGCAGTATTTT
many	TRBD1	TRBJ1-4	TRBV20-1	16	CSARDQGGATNEKLFF	TGCAGTGCTAGAGATCAGGGGGGCGCAACTAATGAAAAACTGTTTTTT
many	.	TRBJ2-3	TRBV28	12	CASSLSPGTQYF	TGTGCCAGCAGTTTGAGTCCCGGTACGCAGTATTTT
many	.	TRBJ2-7	TRBV12-3/TRBV12-4	11	CASSRDYEQYF	TGTGCCAGCAGTCGGGACTACGAGCAGTACTTC
many	TRBD1	TRBJ1-6	TRBV18	16	CASSPPTGMRNSPLHF	TGTGCCAGCTCACCCCCGACAGGGATGAGGAATTCACCCCTCCACTTT
many	.	TRBJ1-1	TRBV15	16	CATSTWTLRLNTEAFF	TGTGCCACCAGCACCTGGACGTTAAGGCTGAACACTGAAGCTTTCTTT
many	.	TRBJ1-1	TRBV7-9	12	CASSRGTEGAFF	TGTGCCAGCAGCCGAGGGACCGAGGGAGCTTTCTTT
many	.	TRBJ1-6	TRBV9	15	CASSAGRPGNSPLHF	TGTGCCAGCAGCGCAGGACGGCCGGGGAATTCACCCCTCCACTTT